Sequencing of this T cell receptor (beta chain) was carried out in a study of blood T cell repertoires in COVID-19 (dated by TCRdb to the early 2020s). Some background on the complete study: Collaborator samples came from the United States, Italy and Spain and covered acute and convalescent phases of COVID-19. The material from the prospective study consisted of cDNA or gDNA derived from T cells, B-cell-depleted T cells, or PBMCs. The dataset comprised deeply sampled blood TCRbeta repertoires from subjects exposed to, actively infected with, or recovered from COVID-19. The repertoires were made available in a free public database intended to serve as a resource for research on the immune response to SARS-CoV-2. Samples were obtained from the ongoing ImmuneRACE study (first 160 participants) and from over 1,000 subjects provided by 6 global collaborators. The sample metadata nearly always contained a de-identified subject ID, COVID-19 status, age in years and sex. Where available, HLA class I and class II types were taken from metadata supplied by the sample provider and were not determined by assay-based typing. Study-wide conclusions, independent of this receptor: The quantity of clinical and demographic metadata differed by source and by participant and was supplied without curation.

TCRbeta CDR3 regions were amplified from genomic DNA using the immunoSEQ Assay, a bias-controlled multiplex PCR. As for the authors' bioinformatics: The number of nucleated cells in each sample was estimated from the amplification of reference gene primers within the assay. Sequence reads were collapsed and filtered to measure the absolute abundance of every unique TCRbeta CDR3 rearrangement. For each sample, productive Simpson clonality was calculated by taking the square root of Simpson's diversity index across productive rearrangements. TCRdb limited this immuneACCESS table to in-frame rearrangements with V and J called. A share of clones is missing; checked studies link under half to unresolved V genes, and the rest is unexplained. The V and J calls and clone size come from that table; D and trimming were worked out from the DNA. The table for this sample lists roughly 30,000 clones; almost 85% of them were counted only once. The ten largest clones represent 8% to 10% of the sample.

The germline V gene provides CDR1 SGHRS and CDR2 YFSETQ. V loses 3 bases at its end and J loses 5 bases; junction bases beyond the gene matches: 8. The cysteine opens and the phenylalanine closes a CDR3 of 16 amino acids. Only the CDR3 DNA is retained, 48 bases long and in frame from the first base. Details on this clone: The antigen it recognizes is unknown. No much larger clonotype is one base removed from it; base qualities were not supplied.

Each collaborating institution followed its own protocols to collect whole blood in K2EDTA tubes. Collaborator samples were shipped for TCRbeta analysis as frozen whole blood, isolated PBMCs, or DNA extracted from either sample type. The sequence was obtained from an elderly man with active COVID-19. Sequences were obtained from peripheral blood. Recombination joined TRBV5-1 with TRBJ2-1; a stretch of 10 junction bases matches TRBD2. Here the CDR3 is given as CASSWTAGGPDNEQFF. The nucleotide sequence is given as TGCGCCAGCAGCTGGACAGCGGGGGGGCCCGACAATGAGCAGTTCTTC.